This TCR beta chain was documented in a study of blood T cell repertoires in COVID-19. Study-wide background: Spain, Italy and the United States supplied samples that represented acute and convalescent COVID-19. T cells, B-cell-depleted T cells, or PBMCs provided the cDNA or gDNA that served as material.

The method was immunoSEQ multiplex PCR; TCRdb's version includes in-frame clones alone and lacks a portion of them. This table holds about 300,000 clones, around 86% found once. Germline-derived CDR1 and CDR2 are MGHDK and SYGVNS. V was trimmed by 7 bases and J by 1 base, leaving 19 bases between them. The CDR3 extends over 17 amino acids. Cohort 3 recovered donors had two negative PCRs, clearance, or symptom resolution. The clonotype originates from a woman in her 40s who had recovered from COVID-19. Sequencing was carried out using PBMCs or T cells enriched from blood (not recorded which). J is TRBJ2-2 and V is TRBV25-1; D gene unclear. For the CDR3, the DNA is TGTGCCAGCACCTCTCTGGGTAGCCCCAAGAACACCGGGGAGCTGTTTTTT. It yields the protein CASTSLGSPKNTGELFF.